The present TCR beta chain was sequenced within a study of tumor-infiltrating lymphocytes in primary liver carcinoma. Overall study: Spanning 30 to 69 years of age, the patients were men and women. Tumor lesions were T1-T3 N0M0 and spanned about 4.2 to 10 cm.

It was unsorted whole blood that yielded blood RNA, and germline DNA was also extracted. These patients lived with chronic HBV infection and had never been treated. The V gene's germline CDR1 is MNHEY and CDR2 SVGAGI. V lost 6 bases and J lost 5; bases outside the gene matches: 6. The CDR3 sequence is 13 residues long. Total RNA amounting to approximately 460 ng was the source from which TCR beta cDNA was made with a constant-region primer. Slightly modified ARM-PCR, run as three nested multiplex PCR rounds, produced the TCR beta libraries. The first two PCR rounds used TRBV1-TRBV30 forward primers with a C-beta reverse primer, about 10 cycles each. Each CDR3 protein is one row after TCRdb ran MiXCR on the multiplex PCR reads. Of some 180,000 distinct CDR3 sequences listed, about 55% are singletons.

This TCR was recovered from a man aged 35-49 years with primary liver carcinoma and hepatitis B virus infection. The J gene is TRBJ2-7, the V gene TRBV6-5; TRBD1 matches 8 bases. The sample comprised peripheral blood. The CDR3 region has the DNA TGTGCCAGCAGAAGGGACAGGTCCAACGAGCAGTACTTC. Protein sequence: CASRRDRSNEQYF.